The 31 T cell receptor beta chains reported below all come from one sample, sequenced in a study of blood T cell repertoires in COVID-19 (dated by TCRdb to between 2020 and 2021). Preparation of the library involved the immunoSEQ multiplex PCR assay. TCRdb holds this immuneACCESS table with in-frame rearrangements only. Some clones are missing; in checked studies, unresolved V genes explain under half, and the rest has no known cause. The sample contains 140,000 to 150,000 clones, around 86% of them found a single time. The ten largest clones capture 7.5% to 9% of the sample. Sequenced material: peripheral blood. Receptor source: a human donor in a cohort sampled during active COVID-19.

The CDR3 region is CSFGARCYEQYF. In nucleotides, the CDR3 is TGCAGCTTTGGCGCACGCTGCTACGAGCAGTACTTC. This chain connects TRBV29-1 to TRBJ2-7; D uncertain. The V end lost 8 bases, the J end lost 3 bases, and 14 bases lay between the germline ends. The CDR3 loop spans 12 amino acids. The germline V gene encodes CDR1 SQVTM and CDR2 ANQGSEA.

This clone was counted only a few times. This chain joins TRBV7-6 and TRBJ2-2, with D possibly matching TRBD1 (5 bases). The CDR3 is made up of 15 amino acids. V was pared by 4 bases and J by 1 base, with 10 bases between. CDR1 is SGHVS, CDR2 FNYEAQ, per germline. The CDR3 loop reads CASSSHTGNTGELFF. The CDR3 region has the DNA TGTGCCAGCAGCTCCCACACAGGGAACACCGGGGAGCTGTTTTTT. Drawing the rest from reference TRBV7-6 and TRBJ2-2, the complete variable domain is GAGVSQSPRYKVTKRGQDVALRCDPISGHVSLYWYRQALGQGPEFLTYFNYEAQQDKSGLPNDRFSAERPEGSISTLTIQRTEQRDSAMYRCASSSHTGNTGELFFGEGSRLTVL.

The chain uses TRBV5-1 and TRBJ2-4; 13 positions match TRBD2. The CDR3 is 13 residues long. Germline V gene lookup returns CDR1 SGHRS and CDR2 YFSETQ. J gave up 12 bases and V 4 bases, and 4 bases lay outside the gene matches. This chain's CDR3 is CASSPRTSGGQYF. The DNA of the CDR3 is TGCGCCAGCAGCCCCAGGACTAGCGGGGGTCAGTACTTC.

This clone occurred once. This rearrangement joins TRBV20-1 to TRBJ2-1, with TRBD2 matching 11 bases. CDR1 is DFQATT and CDR2 is SNEGSKA in the germline V gene (reference sequence). The CDR3 totals 15 residues. Germline trimming cut 3 bases from V and 5 bases from J; bases unmatched to any gene: 6. CDR3 sequence (DNA): TGCAGTGCTAGTTCGACTAGCGGGAAGAACAATGAGCAGTTCTTC. It yields the protein CSASSTSGKNNEQFF.

This clone turned up a few times. The genes are TRBV21-1 and TRBJ2-3; TRBD1 reflects the table's D call only, with no check against the DNA. TRBV21-1 is a known pseudogene. The CDR3 spans 11 residues. CDR3 DNA sequence: TGTGCCAGCAGGACAGCAGATACGCAGTATTTT. It specifies CASRTADTQYF.

The rearrangement joins TRBV2 to TRBJ2-3; D gene uncertain. Germline V gives CDR1 SNHLY, CDR2 FYNNEI. Deletions cut 2 bases from V and 2 bases from J, with 8 bases between. This CDR3 is 14 amino acids long. The CDR3 loop is CASSELLATDTQYF. CDR3 DNA sequence: TGTGCCAGCAGTGAACTCTTGGCCACAGATACGCAGTATTTT.

This clone was counted a few times. The genes are TRBV19 and TRBJ2-1, with D possibly being TRBD2 (6 bases). Looked up from germline, CDR1 is LNHDA and CDR2 is SQIVND (reference sequence). The CDR3 sequence is 15 residues long. The V gene lost 5 bases and the J gene lost 3 bases, with 14 bases spanning the gap. Here the CDR3 DNA reads TGTGCCAGTAGTTCGACTAGAAGGGGCTACAATGAGCAGTTCTTC. This encodes CASSSTRRGYNEQFF. The variable domain in full, with the rest retrieved from reference TRBV19 and TRBJ2-1, is DGGITQSPKYLFRKEGQNVTLSCEQNLNHDAMYWYRQDPGQGLRLIYYSQIVNDFQKGDIAEGYSVSREKKESFPLTVTSAQKNPTAFYLCASSSTRRGYNEQFFGPGTRLTVL.

The chain is built from TRBV12-3 or TRBV12-4 and TRBJ2-7; perhaps TRBD2 as D (5 bases). The length of the CDR3 is 13 residues. V gave up 4 bases and J gave up 3 bases, with 10 bases separating them. The chain's CDR3 is CASSSTSVYEQYF. CDR3 coding DNA: TGTGCCAGCAGTTCAACTAGTGTCTACGAGCAGTACTTC.

This clone turned up a few times. The V gene is TRBV15, the J gene TRBJ2-7; 7 nucleotides align to TRBD2. The CDR3 extends over 16 amino acids. V shed 7 bases, J shed 0 bases, and the junction held 12 bases outside the gene matches. Per the germline V gene, CDR1 is LNHNV and CDR2 is YYDKDF (reference sequence). The CDR3 protein is CATTAGEGLGSYEQYF. In nucleotides, the CDR3 is TGTGCCACCACTGCGGGAGAGGGGTTGGGCTCCTACGAGCAGTACTTC.

The chain uses TRBV4-3 and TRBJ1-5; unclear D gene. The ends were cut back, 2 bases at V and 0 bases at J, with 5 bases in the middle. From germline, CDR1 is LGHNA and CDR2 YSLEER. The CDR3 contains 14 residues. In DNA, the CDR3 is TGCGCCAGCAGCCAACTTTATAGCAATCAGCCCCAGCATTTT. Protein: CASSQLYSNQPQHF.

Regarding this clone: One junction end does not reproduce the germline sequence, and a read error may be involved. The chain employs TRBV3-1 (or the pseudogene TRBV3-2) and TRBJ1-1; the match to TRBD1 covers 7 bases. Germline V gene sequence: CDR1 LGHDT, CDR2 YNNKEL (reference sequence). The CDR3 length is 14 residues. The CDR3 DNA reads TGTGCCAGCAGCCAACCGGACAGGAACTCTGAAGCTTTCTTT. Its protein product is CASSQPDRNSEAFF.

The rearrangement links TRBV7-9 to TRBJ2-5; D may be TRBD2 (5 bases). The germline gives CDR1 SEHNR, CDR2 FQNEAQ (reference sequence). The CDR3 length is 11 residues. CDR3 amino acids: CALESGSTQYF. CDR3 DNA: TGTGCTCTCGAGTCGGGGAGTACCCAGTACTTC.

The chain couples TRBV7-6 to TRBJ1-4; possibly TRBD1 for D (5 bases). This CDR3 contains 17 residues. Trimming took off 5 bases at V and 4 bases at J, with 20 bases between the two ends. Germline values: CDR1 SGHVS, CDR2 FNYEAQ. CDR3 sequence reads: CASSPRGPTSLNEKLFF. CDR3 nucleotide sequence: TGTGCCAGCAGCCCAAGGGGCCCCACGTCCCTTAATGAAAAACTGTTTTTT. Using reference TRBV7-6 and TRBJ1-4 for the parts outside the CDR3, the full variable domain is GAGVSQSPRYKVTKRGQDVALRCDPISGHVSLYWYRQALGQGPEFLTYFNYEAQQDKSGLPNDRFSAERPEGSISTLTIQRTEQRDSAMYRCASSPRGPTSLNEKLFFGSGTQLSVL.

The chain couples TRBV20-1 to TRBJ2-7; TRBD1 might be the D (6 bases). The V end lost 3 bases, the J end lost 4 bases, and 10 bases lay between the germline ends. This CDR3 is 12 amino acids long. The germline V gene encodes CDR1 DFQATT and CDR2 SNEGSKA (reference sequence). CDR3: CSASPTGYEQYF. In nucleotides, the CDR3 is TGCAGTGCTAGTCCTACAGGGTACGAGCAGTACTTC.

This chain connects TRBV19 to TRBJ2-6; the D is unclear. Germline values: CDR1 LNHDA, CDR2 SQIVND (reference sequence). The CDR3 is 15 residues long. The V and J ends lost 3 bases and 0 bases respectively, with 6 bases between them. The CDR3: CASSIAHSGANVLTF. CDR3 bases: TGTGCCAGTAGTATCGCACACTCTGGGGCCAACGTCCTGACTTTC.

The J gene is TRBJ2-6, the V gene TRBV10-1; tentatively, D is TRBD1 (6 bases). In germline, CDR1 is WNHNN, CDR2 SYGVQD (reference sequence). With 5 bases removed from V and 0 bases from J, the gap between germline ends came to 14 bases. This CDR3 comprises 17 residues. The CDR3 bases are TGCGCCAGCAGTTCAGGGGCTGGCCTCTCTGGGGCCAACGTCCTGACTTTC. Protein: CASSSGAGLSGANVLTF.

The chain recombines TRBV3-1 (or the pseudogene TRBV3-2) with TRBJ2-7; 11 nucleotides agree with TRBD2. The CDR3 is 15 residues long. V lost 1 base and J lost 5; bases outside the gene matches: 4. CDR1 and CDR2 from the germline V gene are LGHDT and YNNKEL (reference sequence). The CDR3 coding sequence is TGTGCCAGCAGCCAAGTCGTAGCGGGAGGGAACGAGCAGTACTTC. Encoded protein: CASSQVVAGGNEQYF.

This rearrangement joins TRBV27 to TRBJ2-7; 10 bases match TRBD1. The CDR3 runs 16 residues. The V segment lost 5 bases and the J segment 4 bases; nucleotides outside the gene matches: 11. Germline lookup yields CDR1 MNHEY and CDR2 SMNVEV (reference sequence). CDR3 sequence (DNA): TGTGCCAGCAGTACCCGCGGGACAGGGGACAGGTACGAGCAGTACTTC. Translation: CASSTRGTGDRYEQYF.

This chain uses TRBV28 with TRBJ1-1, with D tentatively TRBD1 (6 bases). The CDR3 sequence is 14 residues long. Trimming took 7 bases from V and 4 from J, leaving 16 bases between them. Germline assignment: CDR1 MDHEN and CDR2 SYDVKM. This CDR3 is CASTSGGARTEAFF. The CDR3, as DNA: TGTGCCAGCACGAGTGGGGGGGCGCGCACTGAAGCTTTCTTT.

The chain recombines TRBV15 with TRBJ2-4; 8 positions agree with TRBD1. V was clipped by 3 bases and J by 4 bases; unmatched bases: 5. Germline lookup yields CDR1 LNHNV and CDR2 YYDKDF (reference sequence). The CDR3 is 15 amino acids. The CDR3 reads CATSSLRQGKNIQYF. CDR3 DNA: TGTGCCACCAGCAGCCTTCGACAGGGGAAAAACATTCAGTACTTC.

The chain uses TRBV7-7 and TRBJ2-5; 11 bases are a match to TRBD1. Germline-derived CDR1 and CDR2 are SSHAT and FNYEAQ (reference sequence). With 2 bases clipped from V and 5 bases from J, the junction kept 10 bases outside the gene matches. The CDR3 is made up of 17 amino acids. Here the CDR3 reads CASSLRGGQGAVETQYF. The CDR3 coding sequence is TGTGCCAGCAGCTTACGAGGTGGACAGGGGGCTGTGGAGACCCAGTACTTC. The full variable domain, in which reference TRBV7-7 and TRBJ2-5 provide the parts outside the CDR3, is GAGVSQSPRYKVTKRGQDVTLRCDPISSHATLYWYQQALGQGPEFLTYFNYEAQPDKSGLPSDRFSAERPEGSISTLTIQRTEQRDSAMYRCASSLRGGQGAVETQYFGPGTRLLVL.

J is TRBJ2-7 and V is TRBV14, with no clear D. The CDR3 extends over 13 amino acids. The ends were cut back, 3 bases at V and 0 bases at J, with 6 bases in the middle. Germline loops: CDR1 SGHDN, CDR2 FVKESK. In DNA form, the CDR3 reads TGTGCCAGCAGCCACACGAGCTCCTACGAGCAGTACTTC. Residues: CASSHTSSYEQYF.

The chain's CDR3 is CASSFSGGNQPQHF. The CDR3 DNA reads as TGTGCCAGCAGCTTTTCGGGAGGTAATCAGCCCCAGCATTTT. The chain uses TRBV7-9 and TRBJ1-5; D is undetermined. The CDR3 loop spans 14 amino acids. Per germline, CDR1 SEHNR and CDR2 FQNEAQ (reference sequence). Trimming cost V 3 bases and J 4 bases, with 10 bases left between them.

V gene TRBV24-1 combines with J gene TRBJ2-3; maybe TRBD2 (6 bases). Deletions cut 7 bases from V and 8 bases from J, with 24 bases between. The V gene's germline CDR1 is KGHDR and CDR2 SFDVKD. CDR3 length: 16 residues. This CDR3 reads CATRYTSPPCVRTQYF. Written as DNA, the CDR3 is TGTGCCACCAGATATACTAGCCCTCCATGTGTTCGTACGCAGTATTTT.

This clone occurred a few times. This chain links TRBV5-1 with TRBJ2-5; a weak D match, TRBD2 (6 bases). V was shortened by 5 bases and J by 2 bases, with 16 bases between the two germline ends. CDR3 length: 15 residues. CDR1 is SGHRS and CDR2 is YFSETQ in the germline V gene. The CDR3 region has the DNA TGCGCCAGCAGATTCACCGGGACTGTACAAGAGACCCAGTACTTC. This translates into CASRFTGTVQETQYF.

The V gene is TRBV27, the J gene TRBJ1-2; 8 positions match TRBD1. Germline CDR1 reads MNHEY; CDR2 reads SMNVEV (reference sequence). Trimming cost V 4 bases and J 5 bases; bases outside gene matches: 6. The CDR3 has 14 residues. The CDR3 reads CASSSSDRGYGYTF. The CDR3 DNA sequence: TGTGCCAGCAGTTCCTCCGACAGGGGATATGGCTACACCTTC.

This clone was seen only a few times. This chain connects TRBV3-1 (or the pseudogene TRBV3-2) to TRBJ1-6, with D perhaps matching TRBD1 (5 bases). The CDR3 extends over 15 amino acids. Germline CDR1 LGHDT, CDR2 YNNKEL (reference sequence). V was pared by 1 base and J by 5 bases, with 9 bases between. The CDR3 reads CASSQARTNNSPLHF. The CDR3 bases are TGTGCCAGCAGCCAAGCCCGGACAAATAATTCACCCCTCCACTTT.

This rearrangement joins TRBV6-4 to TRBJ2-1; 11 bases are a match to TRBD2. The CDR3 extends over 17 amino acids. V lost 3 bases and J lost 7; bases outside the gene matches: 11. Per germline, CDR1 MRHNA and CDR2 SNTAGT. CDR3 residues: CASSEWGTSGVGNEQFF. The CDR3 nucleotides read TGTGCCAGCAGTGAGTGGGGGACTAGCGGAGTCGGGAATGAGCAGTTCTTC.

The chain couples TRBV7-9 to TRBJ2-3; 9 bases map to TRBD2. With 1 base clipped from V and 2 bases from J, the junction kept 10 bases outside the gene matches. Germline CDR1 and CDR2: SEHNR and FQNEAQ (reference sequence). This CDR3 has 18 amino acids. For the CDR3, the DNA is TGTGCCAGCAGCTTAGTAGGGAGCGGGAGGCGGGCCACAGATACGCAGTATTTT. Translation gives CASSLVGSGRRATDTQYF.

The sample holds one count of this clone. The V and J genes are TRBV28 and TRBJ2-7, with 9 bases identical to TRBD1. The ends lost 6 bases at V and 6 bases at J; junction bases unmatched: 12. Germline V lookup: CDR1 MDHEN, CDR2 SYDVKM. CDR3 length equals 15 residues. This chain's CDR3 is CASSRPGQGGVEQYF. The CDR3, as DNA: TGTGCCAGCAGCCGCCCGGGACAGGGTGGTGTCGAGCAGTACTTC.

The chain combines TRBV6-5 with TRBJ1-1, with TRBD1 as a possible D gene (5 bases). From germline, CDR1 is MNHEY and CDR2 SVGAGI. The CDR3 runs to 15 residues. With 7 bases removed from V and 5 bases from J, the gap between germline ends came to 20 bases. DNA of the CDR3: TGTGCCAGCAAGGTCCAGGCAGGGTTCGGGACTGAAGCTTTCTTT. Its protein product is CASKVQAGFGTEAFF.